These 13 T cell receptor beta chains originate from one sample sequenced in a study of blood T cells in healthy people across ages. A second about 6 to 12 cycle PCR used barcoded and J-beta primers. Via MiXCR, TCRdb re-called the 5' RACE reads, giving one row per CDR3 protein. The sample lists about 760,000 distinct CDR3 sequences, roughly three fifths seen once, with roughly 25% in the top ten. Sequenced sample: blood. The receptors derive from a man aged 40-49 years in good health.

This clonotype appeared a single time. CDR3 sequence: CASSARTVSYEQYF. The CDR3 DNA sequence: TGTGCCAGCAGCGCGCGGACGGTCTCCTACGAGCAGTACTTC. The chain couples TRBV9 to TRBJ2-7; D remains ambiguous. The CDR3 loop spans 14 amino acids. CDR1 is SGDLS and CDR2 is YYNGEE in the germline V gene. Trimming left V 3 bases short and J 0 bases short, with 10 bases between.

This chain links TRBV12-3 or TRBV12-4 with TRBJ1-2; possible D gene TRBD1, 5 bases. The ends were cut back, 8 bases at V and 5 bases at J, with 30 bases in the middle. This CDR3 is built from 18 residues. The CDR3 sequence is CASHTLSGTHVYGYGYTF. CDR3 DNA: TGTGCCAGCCATACGTTAAGCGGGACGCACGTTTACGGGTATGGCTACACCTTC.

This clonotype has just a few counts. This chain joins TRBV9 and TRBJ2-5; TRBD1 or TRBD2 may be the D gene (5 bases each). Germline values: CDR1 SGDLS, CDR2 YYNGEE. V gave up 0 bases and J gave up 0 bases, with 12 bases separating them. This CDR3 has 16 residues. The CDR3: CASSVGARDHQETQYF. CDR3 nucleotides: TGTGCCAGCAGCGTAGGGGCCAGGGACCACCAAGAGACCCAGTACTTC. The complete variable domain, with remaining parts taken from reference TRBV9 and TRBJ2-5, reads DSGVTQTPKHLITATGQRVTLRCSPRSGDLSVYWYQQSLDQGLQFLIQYYNGEERAKGNILERFSAQQFPDLHSELNLSSLELGDSALYFCASSVGARDHQETQYFGPGTRLLVL.

The rearrangement links TRBV6-5 to TRBJ2-3; 16 bases fit TRBD2. The germline gives CDR1 MNHEY, CDR2 SVGAGI. Losses at the gene ends were 4 bases for V and 5 bases for J; bases not matched to a gene: 12. CDR3 length equals 19 residues. This CDR3 is CASSSPPGTSGGARDTQYF. CDR3 coding DNA: TGTGCCAGCAGTTCTCCCCCCGGGACTAGCGGGGGGGCCAGAGATACGCAGTATTTT.

This clonotype was seen only a few times. The chain joins TRBV18 to TRBJ2-7; tentative D call: TRBD1 (6 bases). Germline CDR1 and CDR2: KGHSH and LQKENI. The CDR3 loop spans 14 amino acids. V lost 0 bases to trimming and J lost 11 bases, with 17 bases between them. CDR3 protein: CASSPPRDRLKEYF. The CDR3 DNA reads as TGTGCCAGCTCACCACCCCGAGACAGGCTCAAGGAGTACTTC.

The table lists this clonotype with a count of one. This chain uses TRBV12-3 or TRBV12-4 with TRBJ1-2; D possibly corresponds to TRBD1 (5 bases). V was pared by 7 bases and J by 2 bases, with 14 bases between. This CDR3 spans 14 amino acids. The CDR3 nucleotides read TGTGCCAGCAAAGACAGCGTCTTAAACTATGGCTACACCTTC. It encodes CASKDSVLNYGYTF.

This chain joins TRBV20-1 and TRBJ1-2; TRBD1 might be the D (5 bases). Trimming removed 1 base at V and 2 bases at J, with 17 bases between. The CDR3 is made up of 16 amino acids. Germline V gene sequence: CDR1 DFQATT, CDR2 SNEGSKA (reference sequence). CDR3: CSARGEGRVVNYGYTF. The CDR3 DNA sequence: TGCAGTGCTAGAGGGGAGGGGAGAGTGGTCAACTATGGCTACACCTTC.

The rearrangement links TRBV6-6 to TRBJ2-6; 9 nucleotides align to TRBD1. Trimming cost V 2 bases and J 1 base; bases outside gene matches: 3. The V gene's germline CDR1 is MNHNY and CDR2 SVGAGI (reference sequence). The CDR3 spans 17 residues. The CDR3 loop is CASSYRTGVSGANVLTF. In nucleotides, the CDR3 is TGTGCCAGCAGTTACAGGACAGGGGTTTCTGGGGCCAACGTCCTGACTTTC.

A few counts support this clonotype. The CDR3 DNA follows: TGCGCCAGCAGCTCCACGGACACCCTCGGGACCCAGTACTTC. This encodes CASSSTDTLGTQYF. The rearrangement uses TRBV5-1 and TRBJ2-7, with D perhaps matching TRBD1 (5 bases). The DNA end is more similar to TRBJ2-5, so the J call may be wrong. The germline V gene has CDR1 SGHRS and CDR2 YFSETQ. The CDR3 runs to 14 residues.

The chain has TRBV20-1 and TRBJ1-1; no reliable D call. Trimming took 1 base from V and 1 from J, leaving 10 bases between them. Germline CDR1 is DFQATT and CDR2 is SNEGSKA (reference sequence). This CDR3 region has 14 residues. The CDR3 is CSARGFSWNTEAFF. CDR3 nucleotide sequence: TGCAGTGCTAGAGGGTTTTCATGGAACACTGAAGCTTTCTTT.

The rearrangement uses TRBV28 and TRBJ2-2; 8 bases fit TRBD2. Germline values: CDR1 MDHEN, CDR2 SYDVKM. The CDR3 covers 16 residues. Trimming at V came to 2 bases and at J to 5 bases, leaving 7 bases not matched to a gene. This chain's CDR3 is CASSLPAPGGTGELFF. The CDR3 DNA reads as TGTGCCAGCAGTTTACCAGCCCCGGGAGGGACCGGGGAGCTGTTTTTT.

The chain recombines TRBV3-1 with TRBJ2-3, with D perhaps given as TRBD1 or TRBD2 (5 bases each). The CDR3 length is 15 residues. V lost 4 bases and J 7 bases, leaving 18 bases between the germline ends. CDR1 is LGHDT, CDR2 YNNKEL, per germline (reference sequence). The CDR3 reads CASSPAVGVAHTQYF. CDR3 DNA: TGTGCCAGCAGCCCGGCAGTGGGGGTAGCCCATACGCAGTATTTT.

The sample holds a few counts of this clonotype. The rearrangement joins TRBV4-1 to TRBJ2-5; D not certain. Looked up from germline, CDR1 is MGHRA and CDR2 is YSYEKL. V was pared by 0 bases and J by 5 bases, with 10 bases between. The CDR3 is 14 amino acids. CDR3: CASSQEGVRETQYF. For the CDR3, the DNA is TGCGCCAGCAGCCAAGAAGGAGTACGGGAGACCCAGTACTTC.